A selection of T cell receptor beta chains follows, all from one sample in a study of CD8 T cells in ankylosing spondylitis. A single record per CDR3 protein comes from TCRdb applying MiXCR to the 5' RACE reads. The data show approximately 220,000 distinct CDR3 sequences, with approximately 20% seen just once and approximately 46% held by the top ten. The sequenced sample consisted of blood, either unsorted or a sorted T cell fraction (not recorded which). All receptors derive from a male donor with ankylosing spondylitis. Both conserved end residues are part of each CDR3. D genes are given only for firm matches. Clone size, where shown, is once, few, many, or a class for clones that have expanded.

CASSQGETAFYGYTF	TGTGCCAGCAGCCAAGGAGAGACAGCCTTCTATGGCTACACCTTC	few	TRBV3-1	TRBJ1-2	-
CSVPGRVPSSYNSPLHF	TGCAGTGTCCCCGGACGGGTTCCGAGCTCCTATAATTCACCCCTCCACTTT	-	TRBV20-1	TRBJ1-6	-
CASSQAYMGPMYGYTF	TGCGCCAGCAGCCAAGCCTACATGGGCCCCATGTATGGCTACACCTTC	-	TRBV4-1	TRBJ1-2	-
CSARDRTEYYEQYF	TGCAGTGCTAGAGATCGGACAGAATACTACGAGCAGTACTTC	few	TRBV20-1	TRBJ2-7	-
CASSHRDRGLVAKNIQYF	TGTGCCAGTAGCCACCGGGACAGGGGGCTAGTGGCCAAAAACATTCAGTACTTC	few	TRBV19	TRBJ2-4	TRBD1
CASSNFAEETQYF	TGTGCCAGCAGTAACTTCGCGGAAGAGACCCAGTACTTC	-	TRBV28	TRBJ2-5	-
CASSPGPISETQYF	TGCGCCAGCAGCCCCGGGCCGATCTCGGAGACCCAGTACTTC	few	TRBV4-3	TRBJ2-5	-
CASSLEVGETQYF	TGTGCCAGCAGCTTAGAGGTGGGAGAGACCCAGTACTTC	many	TRBV7-9	TRBJ2-5	-
CASSPMGVETQYF	TGTGCCAGCAGCCCGATGGGAGTGGAGACCCAGTACTTC	few	TRBV13	TRBJ2-5	-
CATSDWTSQETQYF	TGTGCCACCAGTGATTGGACGAGCCAAGAGACCCAGTACTTC	-	TRBV24-1	TRBJ2-5	-
CASSQFGSLPISYEQYF	TGTGCCAGCAGCCAGTTCGGTAGTCTCCCAATCTCCTACGAGCAGTACTTC	few	TRBV4-2	TRBJ2-7	-
CASSYAGATGELFF	TGTGCCAGCAGTTATGCCGGGGCGACCGGGGAGCTGTTTTTT	few	TRBV6-5	TRBJ2-2	-
CASSQDLQTYEQYF	TGCGCCAGCAGCCAAGATCTTCAGACCTACGAGCAGTACTTC	-	TRBV4-1	TRBJ2-7	-
CASSHGTNTEAFF	TGTGCCAGCAGCCACGGGACCAACACTGAAGCTTTCTTT	-	TRBV11-2	TRBJ1-1	-
CASSQDRGQGQPQHF	TGCGCCAGCAGCCAAGATCGCGGACAGGGTCAGCCCCAGCATTTT	-	TRBV4-1	TRBJ1-5	TRBD1
CASSLSRGIGTGELFF	TGTGCCAGCAGCTTATCGCGGGGGATCGGCACCGGGGAGCTGTTTTTT	-	TRBV11-2	TRBJ2-2	TRBD2
CASSLYSSSYEQYF	TGCGCCAGCAGCTTGTATTCCTCCTCCTACGAGCAGTACTTC	-	TRBV5-1	TRBJ2-7	-
CASSQAGQGYNEQFF	TGCGCCAGCAGCCAAGCTGGACAGGGGTACAATGAGCAGTTCTTC	many	TRBV4-1	TRBJ2-1	TRBD1
CASSLERVKVDNQPQHF	TGTGCCAGCAGCTTAGAACGGGTTAAGGTTGACAATCAGCCCCAGCATTTT	few	TRBV11-2	TRBJ1-5	-
CASADGDYLAKNIQYF	TGTGCCAGCGCCGATGGGGATTACCTAGCCAAAAACATTCAGTACTTC	few	TRBV6-1	TRBJ2-4	-
CASTTGQPYEQYF	TGTGCCAGCACGACGGGACAGCCCTACGAGCAGTACTTC	-	TRBV28	TRBJ2-7	TRBD1
CSARGGQRDEQYF	TGCAGCGCCCGAGGGGGACAGAGGGACGAGCAGTACTTC	-	TRBV29-1	TRBJ2-7	TRBD1
CASSQGIVTDTQYF	TGTGCCAGCAGCCAAGGAATAGTCACAGATACGCAGTATTTT	-	TRBV14	TRBJ2-3	-
CASSQEARPDEQYF	TGCGCCAGCAGCCAAGAAGCCAGACCGGACGAGCAGTACTTC	few	TRBV4-1	TRBJ2-7	-
CASSYDRYSYEQYF	TGTGCCAGCAGTTACGATCGATACTCCTACGAGCAGTACTTC	-	TRBV6-5	TRBJ2-7	-
CASSIFGQGMNTEAFF	TGTGCCAGTAGTATCTTCGGACAGGGGATGAACACTGAAGCTTTCTTT	few	TRBV19	TRBJ1-1	TRBD1
CAISHPGTSRETQYF	TGTGCCATCAGCCACCCCGGGACTAGCAGGGAGACCCAGTACTTC	-	TRBV10-3	TRBJ2-5	TRBD2
CASSRYPDDGAQETQYF	TGTGCCAGCAGCCGTTATCCCGACGACGGGGCTCAAGAGACCCAGTACTTC	-	TRBV27	TRBJ2-5	-
CASSQIASGVNSPLHF	TGCGCCAGCAGCCAGATCGCATCAGGGGTAAATTCACCCCTCCACTTT	-	TRBV4-1	TRBJ1-6	-
CASSFGLREGDTQYF	TGTGCCAGCAGCTTCGGGCTCCGGGAGGGAGATACGCAGTATTTT	-	TRBV5-5	TRBJ2-3	TRBD2
CASKRLADPYEQYF	TGTGCCAGCAAACGACTAGCGGATCCCTACGAGCAGTACTTC	few	TRBV27	TRBJ2-7	TRBD2
CASSPLADTQYF	TGTGCCAGCAGTCCACTAGCAGATACGCAGTATTTT	few	TRBV27	TRBJ2-3	-
CASSNLKSSYNEQFF	TGTGCCAGCAGTAACCTAAAGAGCTCCTACAATGAGCAGTTCTTC	-	TRBV28	TRBJ2-1	-
CASSQVTVPPTDTQYF	TGCGCCAGCAGCCAAGTAACCGTCCCCCCCACAGATACGCAGTATTTT	few	TRBV4-1	TRBJ2-3	-
CASSYTAYRPEAFF	TGTGCCAGCAGTTACACGGCCTACCGGCCTGAAGCTTTCTTT	-	TRBV6-2/TRBV6-3	TRBJ1-1	-
CASSLGQGAPFGGYTF	TGTGCCAGCAGCCTCGGACAGGGGGCCCCCTTTGGAGGCTACACCTTC	-	TRBV6-1	TRBJ1-2	TRBD1
CASSYSGVKNTGELFF	TGTGCCAGCAGTTACTCAGGGGTGAAGAACACCGGGGAGCTGTTTTTT	-	TRBV6-5	TRBJ2-2	-
CASRGNTEAFF	TGTGCCAGCAGAGGGAACACTGAAGCTTTCTTT	many	TRBV28	TRBJ1-1	-
CASSLALRQGSYNEQFF	TGTGCCAGCAGCTTAGCCCTGAGACAGGGCTCCTACAATGAGCAGTTCTTC	few	TRBV13	TRBJ2-1	TRBD1
CASSYSFFPLIEETQYF	TGTGCCAGCAGTTACTCGTTTTTCCCCCTGATTGAGGAGACCCAGTACTTC	few	TRBV6-2/TRBV6-3	TRBJ2-5	-
CALGGPQETQYF	TGTGCCCTCGGGGGACCACAAGAGACCCAGTACTTC	-	TRBV10-3	TRBJ2-5	-